Reported below is one T cell receptor (beta chain). Its antigen is not known. PCR employed 60 Vbeta and 13 Jbeta primers. Clones were read by immunoSEQ multiplex PCR, and TCRdb kept only the in-frame ones, dropping some. This table holds approximately 150,000 clones, 68% found once. The data are from a study of cytomegalovirus exposure and HLA in healthy donors. The germline V gene encodes CDR1 MNHNS and CDR2 SASEGT. There are 14 residues in the CDR3. V was trimmed by 7 bases and J by 1 base, leaving 10 bases between them. There were likely unrecorded immune exposures, though donors were nominally healthy when sampled. Study-wide results and limits: A later analysis showed TCR association rates differing by HLA locus, peaking at DRB1 and lowest at HLA-C. Later genetic work tied a missense DCLRE1C variant to beta-chain V and J trimming.

The chain recombines TRBV6-1 with TRBJ2-2; D may be TRBD1 (6 bases). Sequenced sample: PBMCs. The sequence was collected from a man aged 25 to 40 in good health and CMV-seropositive. The CDR3 DNA reads as TGTGCCAGCACGTGGACAGTGAACACCGGGGAGCTGTTTTTT. Its protein is CASTWTVNTGELFF.